This T cell receptor beta chain was sequenced for a study of PD-L1 blockade in urothelial cancer. Looking at the study overall: About 90% of the 29 patients were men who had bladder-origin urothelial cancer. Blood underwent analysis 3 weeks (second dose) and 6 weeks after treatment began.

Documented time point: pretreatment peripheral blood. Germline CDR1 KGHSH, CDR2 LQKENI. Trimming took 1 base from V and 2 from J; bases not matched to a gene: 3. The CDR3 has 16 residues. Note on this clone: Antigen unknown.

Synthetic analogs of TCR templates were spiked into every PCR. The repertoire was sequenced with immunoSEQ multiplex PCR; TCRdb's copy has only in-frame clones and lacks some. Of tens of thousands of clones listed, roughly 84% are singletons. General study findings and limits: Pretreatment clonality of the blood TCR repertoire below the median was predictive of superior survival.

The chain joins TRBV18 to TRBJ2-2, with TRBD1 identical over 8 bases. Specimen: PBMCs, collected around atezolizumab (anti-PD-L1) treatment. This receptor was taken from a man aged 60-69 years with urothelial cancer. This CDR3 reads CASSPRPGGNTGELFF. The CDR3 nucleotides read TGTGCCAGCTCACCACGGCCAGGGGGCAACACCGGGGAGCTGTTTTTT.